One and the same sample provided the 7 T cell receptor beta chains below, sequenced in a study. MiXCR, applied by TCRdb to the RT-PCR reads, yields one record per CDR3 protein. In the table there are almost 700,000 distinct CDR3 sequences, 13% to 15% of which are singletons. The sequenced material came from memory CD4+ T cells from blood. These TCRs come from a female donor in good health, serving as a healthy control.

The chain's CDR3 is CASSFRLAEADNEQFF. For the CDR3, the DNA is TGTGCCAGCAGTTTTCGACTAGCGGAAGCGGACAATGAGCAGTTCTTC. The V gene is TRBV12-3 or TRBV12-4, the J gene TRBJ2-1, with TRBD2 matching over 9 bases. J was trimmed by 5 bases and V by 3 bases; bases with no gene match: 8. CDR3 length equals 16 residues.

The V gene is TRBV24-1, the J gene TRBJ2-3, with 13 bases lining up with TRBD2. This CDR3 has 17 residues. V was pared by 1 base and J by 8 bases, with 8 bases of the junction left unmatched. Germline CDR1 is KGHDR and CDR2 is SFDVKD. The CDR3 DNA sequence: TGTGCCACCAGTGATTTACCCACTAGCGGGAGGGCCGGTACGCAGTATTTT. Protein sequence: CATSDLPTSGRAGTQYF.

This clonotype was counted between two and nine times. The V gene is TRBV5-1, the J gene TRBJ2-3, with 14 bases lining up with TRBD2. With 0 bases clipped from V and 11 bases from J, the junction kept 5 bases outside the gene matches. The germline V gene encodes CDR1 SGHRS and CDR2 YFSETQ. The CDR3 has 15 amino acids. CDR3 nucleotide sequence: TGCGCCAGCAGCTTGGGAGGGACTAGCGGGAGAGAGCAGTATTTT. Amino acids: CASSLGGTSGREQYF.

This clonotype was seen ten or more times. CDR3 in DNA: TGTGCCAGCAGTACGCATCGGGACTCCAGGCAGTATTTT. As protein: CASSTHRDSRQYF. This chain joins TRBV27 and TRBJ2-3; a possible D gene is TRBD2 (6 bases). Germline lookup yields CDR1 MNHEY and CDR2 SMNVEV (reference sequence). This CDR3 region has 13 residues. The V gene lost 5 bases and the J gene lost 11 bases, with 17 bases spanning the gap.

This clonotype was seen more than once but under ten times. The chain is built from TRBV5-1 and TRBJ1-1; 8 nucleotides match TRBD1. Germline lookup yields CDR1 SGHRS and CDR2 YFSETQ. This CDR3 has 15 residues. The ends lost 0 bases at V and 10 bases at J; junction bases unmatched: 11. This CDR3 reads CASSLAGSGGSVAFF. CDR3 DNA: TGCGCCAGCAGCTTGGCCGGCTCAGGGGGCTCGGTAGCTTTCTTT.

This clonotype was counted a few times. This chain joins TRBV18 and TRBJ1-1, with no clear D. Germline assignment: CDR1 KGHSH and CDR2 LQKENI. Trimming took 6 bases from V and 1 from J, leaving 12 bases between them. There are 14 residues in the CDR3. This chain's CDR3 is CASSYHGGNTEAFF. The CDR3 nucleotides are TGTGCCAGCTCGTACCACGGCGGGAACACTGAAGCTTTCTTT.

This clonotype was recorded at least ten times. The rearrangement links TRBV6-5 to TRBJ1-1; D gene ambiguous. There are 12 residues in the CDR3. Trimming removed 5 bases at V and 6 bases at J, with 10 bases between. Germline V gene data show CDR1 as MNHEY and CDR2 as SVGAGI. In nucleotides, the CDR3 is TGTGCCAGCAGTGAGAATTGGGCTGAAGCTTTCTTT. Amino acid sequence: CASSENWAEAFF.